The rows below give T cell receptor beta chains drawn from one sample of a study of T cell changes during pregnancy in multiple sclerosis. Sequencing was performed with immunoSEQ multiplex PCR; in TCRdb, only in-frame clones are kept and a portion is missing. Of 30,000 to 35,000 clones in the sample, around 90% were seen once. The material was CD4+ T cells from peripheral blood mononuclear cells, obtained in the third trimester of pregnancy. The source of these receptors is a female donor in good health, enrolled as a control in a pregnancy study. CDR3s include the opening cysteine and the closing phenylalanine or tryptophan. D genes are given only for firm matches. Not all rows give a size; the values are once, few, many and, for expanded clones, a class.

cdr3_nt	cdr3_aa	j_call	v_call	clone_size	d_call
TGTGCCAGCAGCAACGGTGCCGGGATTGGGAATGAAAAACTGTTTTTT	CASSNGAGIGNEKLFF	TRBJ1-4	TRBV5-4	-	-
TGTGCCAGCAGGTTCAGGGGAAGCCAGCCCCAGCATTTT	CASRFRGSQPQHF	TRBJ1-5	TRBV6-1	-	-
TGTGCCAGCAGCTCGGGGGGCAATCAGCCCCAGCATTTT	CASSSGGNQPQHF	TRBJ1-5	TRBV7-6	-	-
TGTGCCAGCACCAAGGGGGAGGGCCTCCTTGAGACCCAGTACTTC	CASTKGEGLLETQYF	TRBJ2-5	TRBV5-5	-	-
TGTGCCAGCAGCCACCAAGCCTCCTACGAGCAGTACTTC	CASSHQASYEQYF	TRBJ2-7	TRBV6-5	-	-
TGTGCCAGCAGCCCGACAGGGGAGGCTGGCTACACCTTC	CASSPTGEAGYTF	TRBJ1-2	TRBV11-3	few	TRBD1
TGTGCCAGCAGCAAACCGGCGGGGAGCACAGATACGCAGTATTTT	CASSKPAGSTDTQYF	TRBJ2-3	TRBV21-1	-	-
TGTGCCAGCAGCTTATTTAGAGCGAACACCGGGGAGCTGTTTTTT	CASSLFRANTGELFF	TRBJ2-2	TRBV7-8	-	-
TGCAGCGTTGACGGACAGGGAACGGCCGAGCAGTACTTC	CSVDGQGTAEQYF	TRBJ2-7	TRBV29-1	-	TRBD1
TGTGCCAGCAGCTTAGCTTCGAGTCGAGAGACCCAGTACTTC	CASSLASSRETQYF	TRBJ2-5	TRBV7-9	-	-
TGTGCCAGCAGCTTAGCGTCAGCCTACGAGCAGTACTTC	CASSLASAYEQYF	TRBJ2-7	TRBV7-2	-	-
TGTGCCAGCAGTGGCGAACAGGGTGCCGGGACTAGCGGGGGGGCCATAGATACGCAGTATTTT	CASSGEQGAGTSGGAIDTQYF	TRBJ2-3	TRBV2	once	TRBD2
TGTGCCAGTAGTATGGGGCTAGCGCGGTACAATGAGCAGTTCTTC	CASSMGLARYNEQFF	TRBJ2-1	TRBV19	-	-
TGTGCCTGGAGTGCGACTAGCGCTAACTATAATTCACCCCTCCACTTT	CAWSATSANYNSPLHF	TRBJ1-6	TRBV30	-	-
TGTGCCAGCTCCTCACGACTTGGGAGCACAGATACGCAGTATTTT	CASSSRLGSTDTQYF	TRBJ2-3	TRBV18	-	-
TGTGCCACCAGCAGAGATCTGGGGACTAGCGGGGAGCAGTTCTTC	CATSRDLGTSGEQFF	TRBJ2-1	TRBV15	-	TRBD2
TGTGCCAGCAGCCGCGCTCGACAGGGGGAACCTGAAGCTTTCTTT	CASSRARQGEPEAFF	TRBJ1-1	TRBV11-2	-	TRBD1
TGTGCCAGCAGTTACTCGAATGGCCTAGCCTACAATGAGCAGTTCTTC	CASSYSNGLAYNEQFF	TRBJ2-1	TRBV6-5	-	-
TGTGCCAGCAGTTGGGGACAGGGCGAAGCTTTCTTT	CASSWGQGEAFF	TRBJ1-1	TRBV6-5	-	TRBD1
TGTGCCATCAGTGAGAAGGACAGTTTCCCCTCCTACGAGCAGTACTTC	CAISEKDSFPSYEQYF	TRBJ2-7	TRBV10-3	-	-
TGCGCCAGCAGCCGGGGACAGGGAAACCAAGAGACCCAGTACTTC	CASSRGQGNQETQYF	TRBJ2-5	TRBV4-3	-	TRBD1
TGTGCCAGCTCACCAGTCTTAACACAAGAGACCCAGTACTTC	CASSPVLTQETQYF	TRBJ2-5	TRBV18	-	-
TGTGCCAGCAGATCAGGGGAGGGGGCCAAAAACATTCAGTACTTC	CASRSGEGAKNIQYF	TRBJ2-4	TRBV7-2	-	-
TGTGCCAGCAGCTGGACGCAGGGGGCGGCCAGCGGCTACACCTTC	CASSWTQGAASGYTF	TRBJ1-2	TRBV5-4	-	TRBD1
TGTGCCAGCAGCGGACAAAACACCGGGGAGCTGTTTTTT	CASSGQNTGELFF	TRBJ2-2	TRBV6-1	-	-
TGTGCCAGTAGCCTACAGGGGGCGGGCAAAGAGACCCAGTACTTC	CASSLQGAGKETQYF	TRBJ2-5	TRBV19	-	TRBD1
TGTGCCACCAGCAGAGATCGGGTTGGAGGTGAAAAACTGTTTTTT	CATSRDRVGGEKLFF	TRBJ1-4	TRBV15	-	-
TGCAGCGTGGATGACAGACTGAACACTGAAGCTTTCTTT	CSVDDRLNTEAFF	TRBJ1-1	TRBV29-1	-	-
TGTGCCAGCAGCCCCCGTCCAGGGGGCGGAAATTCACCCCTCCACTTT	CASSPRPGGGNSPLHF	TRBJ1-6	TRBV9	-	TRBD1
TGCAGCGTTCGGACTAGCGGGGGGAACAATGAGCAGTTCTTC	CSVRTSGGNNEQFF	TRBJ2-1	TRBV29-1	-	TRBD2
TGTGCCACCAGGGGCCAGGGGGAGTATTCACCCCTCCACTTT	CATRGQGEYSPLHF	TRBJ1-6	TRBV25-1	once	TRBD1